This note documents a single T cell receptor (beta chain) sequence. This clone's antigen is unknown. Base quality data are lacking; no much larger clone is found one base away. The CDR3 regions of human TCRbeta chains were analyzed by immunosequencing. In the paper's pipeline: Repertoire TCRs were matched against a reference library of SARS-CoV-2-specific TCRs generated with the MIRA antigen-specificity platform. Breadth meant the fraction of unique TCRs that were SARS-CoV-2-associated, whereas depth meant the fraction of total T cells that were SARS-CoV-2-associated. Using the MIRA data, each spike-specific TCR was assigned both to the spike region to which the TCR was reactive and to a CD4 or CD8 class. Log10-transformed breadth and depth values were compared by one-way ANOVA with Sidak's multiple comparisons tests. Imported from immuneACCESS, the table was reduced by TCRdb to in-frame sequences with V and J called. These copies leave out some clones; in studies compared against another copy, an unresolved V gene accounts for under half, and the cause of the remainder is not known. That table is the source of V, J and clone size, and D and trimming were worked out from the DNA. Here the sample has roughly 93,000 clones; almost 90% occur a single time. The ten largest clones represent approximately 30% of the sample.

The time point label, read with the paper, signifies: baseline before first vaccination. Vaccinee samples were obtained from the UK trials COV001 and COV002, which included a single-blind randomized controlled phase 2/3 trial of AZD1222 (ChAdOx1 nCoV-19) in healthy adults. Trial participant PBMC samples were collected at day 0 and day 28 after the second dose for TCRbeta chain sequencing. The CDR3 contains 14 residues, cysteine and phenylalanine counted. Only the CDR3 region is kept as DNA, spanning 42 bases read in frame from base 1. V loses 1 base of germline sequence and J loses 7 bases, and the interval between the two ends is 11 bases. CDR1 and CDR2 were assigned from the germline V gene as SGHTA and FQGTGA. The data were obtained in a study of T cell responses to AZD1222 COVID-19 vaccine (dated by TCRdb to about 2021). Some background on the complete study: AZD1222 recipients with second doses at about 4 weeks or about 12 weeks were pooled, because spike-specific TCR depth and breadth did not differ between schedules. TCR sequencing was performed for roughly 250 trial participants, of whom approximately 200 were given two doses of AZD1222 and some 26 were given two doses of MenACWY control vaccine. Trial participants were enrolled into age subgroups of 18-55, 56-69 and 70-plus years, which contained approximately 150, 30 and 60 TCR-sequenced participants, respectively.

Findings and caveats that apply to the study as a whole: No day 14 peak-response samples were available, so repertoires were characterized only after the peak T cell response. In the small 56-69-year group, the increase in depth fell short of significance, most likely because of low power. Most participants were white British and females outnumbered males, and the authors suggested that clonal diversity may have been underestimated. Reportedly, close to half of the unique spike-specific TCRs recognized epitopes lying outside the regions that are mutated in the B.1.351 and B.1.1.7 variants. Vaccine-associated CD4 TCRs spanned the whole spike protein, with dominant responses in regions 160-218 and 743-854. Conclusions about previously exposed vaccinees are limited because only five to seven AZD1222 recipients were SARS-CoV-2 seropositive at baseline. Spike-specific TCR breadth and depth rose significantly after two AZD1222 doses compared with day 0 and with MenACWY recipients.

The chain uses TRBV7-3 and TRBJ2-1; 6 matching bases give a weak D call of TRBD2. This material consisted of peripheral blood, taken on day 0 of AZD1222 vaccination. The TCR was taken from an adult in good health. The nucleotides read TGTGCCAGCAGCTTAAGCGGGGTGGTGAATGAGCAGTTCTTC. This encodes CASSLSGVVNEQFF. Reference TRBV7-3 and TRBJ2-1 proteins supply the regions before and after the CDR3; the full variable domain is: GAGVSQTPSNKVTEKGKYVELRCDPISGHTALYWYRQSLGQGPEFLIYFQGTGAADDSGLPNDRFFAVRPEGSVSTLKIQRTERGDSAVYLCASSLSGVVNEQFFGPGTRLTVL.